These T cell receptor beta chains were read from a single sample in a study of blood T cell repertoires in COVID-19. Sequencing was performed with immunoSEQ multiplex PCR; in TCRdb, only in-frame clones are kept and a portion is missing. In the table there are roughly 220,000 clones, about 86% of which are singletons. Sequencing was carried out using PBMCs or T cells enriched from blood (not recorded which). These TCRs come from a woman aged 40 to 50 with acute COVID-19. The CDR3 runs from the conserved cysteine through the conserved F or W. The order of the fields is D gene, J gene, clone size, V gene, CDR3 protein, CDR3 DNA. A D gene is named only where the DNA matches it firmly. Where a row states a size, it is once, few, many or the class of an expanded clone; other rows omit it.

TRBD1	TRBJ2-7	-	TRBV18	CASSTYGTANSYEQYF	TGTGCCAGCTCCACCTACGGGACAGCCAACTCCTACGAGCAGTACTTC
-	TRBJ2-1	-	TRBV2	CASSERTTYNEQFF	TGTGCCAGCAGTGAAAGGACTACCTACAATGAGCAGTTCTTC
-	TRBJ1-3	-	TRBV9	CASTQGSGNTIYF	TGTGCCAGTACCCAGGGATCTGGAAACACCATATATTTT
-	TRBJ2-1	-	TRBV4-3	CASSQDWEFSSYNEQFF	TGCGCCAGCAGCCAAGATTGGGAGTTCAGCTCCTACAATGAGCAGTTCTTC
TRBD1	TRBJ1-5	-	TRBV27	CASSFRQGLQPQHF	TGTGCCAGCAGTTTTAGACAGGGCCTTCAGCCCCAGCATTTT
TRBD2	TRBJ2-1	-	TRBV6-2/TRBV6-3	CASSYRTPSGSSYNEQFF	TGTGCCAGCAGTTACCGAACCCCTAGCGGGAGTTCCTACAATGAGCAGTTCTTC
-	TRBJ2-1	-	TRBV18	CASSPVTGRTYNEQFF	TGTGCCAGCTCACCCGTTACGGGAAGAACCTACAATGAGCAGTTCTTC
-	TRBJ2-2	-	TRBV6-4	CASSDAYTGELFF	TGTGCCAGCAGTGATGCGTACACCGGGGAGCTGTTTTTT
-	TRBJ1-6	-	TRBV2	CASSGEAGDPLHF	TGTGCCAGCAGTGGAGAGGCAGGGGACCCCCTCCACTTT
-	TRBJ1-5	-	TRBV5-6	CASSSQGRGNQPQHF	TGTGCCAGCAGCTCACAGGGAAGAGGCAATCAGCCCCAGCATTTT
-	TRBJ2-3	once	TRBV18	CASSQGTPDTQYF	TGTGCCAGCTCACAGGGGACTCCAGATACGCAGTATTTT
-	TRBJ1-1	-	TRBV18	CASSLAGADTEAFF	TGTGCCAGCTCACTCGCAGGGGCGGACACTGAAGCTTTCTTT
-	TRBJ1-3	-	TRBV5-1	CASSLDNPGNTIYF	TGCGCCAGCAGCTTGGATAATCCCGGAAACACCATATATTTT
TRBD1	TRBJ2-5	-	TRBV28	CASSLSGTAQETQYF	TGTGCCAGCAGTTTATCCGGGACAGCCCAAGAGACCCAGTACTTC
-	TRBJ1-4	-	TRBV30	CAWMKKGGLGEKLFF	TGTGCCTGGATGAAGAAGGGAGGGTTGGGGGAAAAACTGTTTTTT
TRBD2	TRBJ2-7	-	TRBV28	CASRAGAGVLYF	TGTGCCAGCCGAGCGGGGGCGGGAGTGTTGTACTTC
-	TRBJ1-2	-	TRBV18	CASSPSPGETPGTF	TGTGCCAGCTCACCATCTCCAGGGGAAACTCCTGGCACCTTC
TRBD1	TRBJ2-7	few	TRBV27	CASSFDRAAEQYF	TGTGCCAGCAGTTTCGACAGGGCTGCCGAGCAGTACTTC
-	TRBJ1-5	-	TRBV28	CASSFMARGQPQHF	TGTGCCAGCAGTTTCATGGCACGAGGTCAGCCCCAGCATTTT
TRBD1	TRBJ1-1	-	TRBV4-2	CASSQDGGRTGGTEAFF	TGTGCCAGCAGCCAAGATGGGGGGCGTACAGGGGGCACTGAAGCTTTCTTT
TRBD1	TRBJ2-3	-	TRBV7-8	CASSLGTGGQDTQYF	TGTGCCAGCAGCTTAGGGACAGGGGGTCAAGATACGCAGTATTTT
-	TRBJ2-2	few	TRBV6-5	CASSYSDRGATGELFF	TGTGCCAGCAGTTACTCTGATCGGGGGGCGACCGGGGAGCTGTTTTTT
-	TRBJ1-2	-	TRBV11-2	CASSLAGSDGYTF	TGTGCCAGCAGCTTAGCGGGTTCTGATGGCTACACCTTC
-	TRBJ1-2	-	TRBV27	CASSLDRRTYGYTF	TGTGCCAGCAGCCTCGACAGGCGAACCTATGGCTACACCTTC
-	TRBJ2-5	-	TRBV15	CATSSGGGETQYF	TGTGCCACCAGCAGTGGGGGAGGAGAGACCCAGTACTTC
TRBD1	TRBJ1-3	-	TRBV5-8	CASSFFTGAKGDTIYF	TGTGCCAGCAGCTTTTTTACAGGGGCGAAAGGAGACACCATATATTTT
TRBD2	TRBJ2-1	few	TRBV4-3	CASSFRVGSGELYSYNEQFF	TGCGCCAGCTCTTTCCGCGTAGGTAGCGGGGAACTTTACTCCTACAATGAGCAGTTCTTC
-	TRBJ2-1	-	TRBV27	CASTTLGVYNEQFF	TGTGCCAGCACCACCTTGGGAGTTTACAATGAGCAGTTCTTC
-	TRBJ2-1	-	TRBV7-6	CASSLTRGVAGGNEQFF	TGTGCCAGCAGCTTAACGAGGGGGGTGGCAGGGGGCAATGAGCAGTTCTTC